The entry below describes one TCR beta chain. What it recognizes is unknown. This record comes from a study of blood T cells in healthy people across ages. Study-wide findings and caveats: Older individuals had lower TCR beta diversity per million T cells (the decline was roughly linear).

The CDR3 consists of 14 residues. The germline CDR1 and CDR2 sequences are SGHKS and YYEKEE (reference sequence). The V gene end was trimmed by 2 bases and the J gene end by 4 bases; junction bases not matched to a gene: 5. Then a second PCR, running about 7 to 11 cycles, was carried out with a sample-barcoded 5' primer and a J-beta primer mix. Each TCR beta cDNA got a 12-nucleotide random molecular identifier. TCRdb re-analysed the 5' RACE reads in MiXCR, keeping a single row per CDR3 protein. Among about 1.4 million distinct CDR3 sequences listed, approximately 60% were seen once. The source is a man in his late teens or twenties in good health. The chain links TRBV5-5 to TRBJ1-1, with 7 positions matching TRBD1. Sequenced sample: blood. CDR3 region: CASSLNPGGTEAFF. CDR3 nucleotide sequence: TGTGCCAGCAGCTTAAACCCAGGGGGCACTGAAGCTTTCTTT.